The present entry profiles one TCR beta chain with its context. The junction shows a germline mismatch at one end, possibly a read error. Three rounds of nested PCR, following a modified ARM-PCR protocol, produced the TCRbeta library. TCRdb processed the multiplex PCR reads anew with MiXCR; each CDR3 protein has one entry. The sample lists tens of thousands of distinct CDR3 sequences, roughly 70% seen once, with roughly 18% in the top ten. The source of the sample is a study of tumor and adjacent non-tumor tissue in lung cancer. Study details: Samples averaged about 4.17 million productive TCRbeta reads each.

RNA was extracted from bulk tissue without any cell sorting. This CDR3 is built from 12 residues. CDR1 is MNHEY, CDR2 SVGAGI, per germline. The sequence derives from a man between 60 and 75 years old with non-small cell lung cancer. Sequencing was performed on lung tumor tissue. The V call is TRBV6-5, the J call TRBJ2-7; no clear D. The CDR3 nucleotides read TGTGCAAGAAGGCGACACGGTTACGAGCAGTGCTTC. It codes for CARRRHGYEQCF.